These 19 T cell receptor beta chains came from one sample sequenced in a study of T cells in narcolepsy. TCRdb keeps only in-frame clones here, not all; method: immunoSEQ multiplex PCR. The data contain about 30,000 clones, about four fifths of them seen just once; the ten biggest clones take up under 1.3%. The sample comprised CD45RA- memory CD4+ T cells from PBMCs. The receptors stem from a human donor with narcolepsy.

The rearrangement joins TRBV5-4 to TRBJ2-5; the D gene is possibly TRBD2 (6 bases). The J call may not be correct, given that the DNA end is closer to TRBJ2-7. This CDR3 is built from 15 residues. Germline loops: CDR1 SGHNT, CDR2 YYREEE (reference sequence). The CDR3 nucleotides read TGTGCCAGCAGCTTTGTAGGGACTGGGTCCTACGAGCAGTACTTC. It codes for CASSFVGTGSYEQYF.

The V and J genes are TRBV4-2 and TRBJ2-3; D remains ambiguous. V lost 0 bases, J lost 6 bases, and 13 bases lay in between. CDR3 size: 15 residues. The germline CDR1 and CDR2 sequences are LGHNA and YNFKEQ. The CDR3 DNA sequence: TGTGCCAGCAGCCAAGACTCCACGCCTGTGGATACGCAGTATTTT. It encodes CASSQDSTPVDTQYF.

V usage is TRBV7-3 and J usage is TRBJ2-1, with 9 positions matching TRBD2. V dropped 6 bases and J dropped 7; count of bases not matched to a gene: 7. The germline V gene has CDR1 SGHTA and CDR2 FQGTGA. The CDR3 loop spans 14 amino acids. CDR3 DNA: TGTGCCAGCAGTCCTAGCGGGGCTAAGAATGAGCAGTTCTTC. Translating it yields CASSPSGAKNEQFF.

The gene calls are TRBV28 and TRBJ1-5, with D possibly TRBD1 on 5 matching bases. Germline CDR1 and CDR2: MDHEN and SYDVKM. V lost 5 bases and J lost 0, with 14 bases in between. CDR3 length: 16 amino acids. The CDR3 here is CASSLRTGASNQPQHF. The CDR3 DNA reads TGTGCCAGCAGTCTGCGGACCGGGGCTAGCAATCAGCCCCAGCATTTT.

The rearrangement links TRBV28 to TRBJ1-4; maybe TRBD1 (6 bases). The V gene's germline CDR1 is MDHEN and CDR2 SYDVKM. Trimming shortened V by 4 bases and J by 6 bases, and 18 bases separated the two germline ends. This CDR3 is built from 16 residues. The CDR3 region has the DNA TGTGCCAGCAGTTCGCCGTCCAGGGGATTGGATGAAAAACTGTTTTTT. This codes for CASSSPSRGLDEKLFF.

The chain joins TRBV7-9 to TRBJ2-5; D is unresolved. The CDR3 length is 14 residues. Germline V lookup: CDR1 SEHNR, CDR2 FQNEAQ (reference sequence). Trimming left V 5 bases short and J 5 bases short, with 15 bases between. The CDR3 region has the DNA TGTGCCAGCAGCCTAGGGATGGTGGAGGAGACCCAGTACTTC. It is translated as CASSLGMVEETQYF.

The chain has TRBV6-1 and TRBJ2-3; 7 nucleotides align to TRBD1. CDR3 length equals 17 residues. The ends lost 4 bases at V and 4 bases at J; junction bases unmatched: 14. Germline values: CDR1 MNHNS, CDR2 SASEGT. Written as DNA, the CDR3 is TGTGCCAGCAGTGCATTTCCAGGGACAGCGCCCTCAGATACGCAGTATTTT. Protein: CASSAFPGTAPSDTQYF.

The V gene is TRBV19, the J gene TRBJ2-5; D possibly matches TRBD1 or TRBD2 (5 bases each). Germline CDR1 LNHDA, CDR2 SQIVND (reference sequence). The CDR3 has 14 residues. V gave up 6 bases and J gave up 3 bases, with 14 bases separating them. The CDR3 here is CASSPGGHEETQYF. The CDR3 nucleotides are TGTGCCAGTAGCCCCGGAGGACACGAAGAGACCCAGTACTTC.

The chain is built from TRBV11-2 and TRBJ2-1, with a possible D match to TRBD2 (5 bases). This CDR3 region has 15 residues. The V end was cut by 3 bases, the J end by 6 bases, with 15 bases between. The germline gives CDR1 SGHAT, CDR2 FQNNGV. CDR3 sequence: CASSFEGPLGNEQFF. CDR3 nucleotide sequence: TGTGCCAGCAGCTTCGAGGGCCCACTCGGCAATGAGCAGTTCTTC.

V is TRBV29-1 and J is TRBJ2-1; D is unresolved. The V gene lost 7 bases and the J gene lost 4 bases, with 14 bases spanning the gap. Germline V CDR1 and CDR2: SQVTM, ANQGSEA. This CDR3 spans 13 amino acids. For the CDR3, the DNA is TGCAGCGGAAAGTTACAGAGATACAATGAGCAGTTCTTC. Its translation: CSGKLQRYNEQFF.

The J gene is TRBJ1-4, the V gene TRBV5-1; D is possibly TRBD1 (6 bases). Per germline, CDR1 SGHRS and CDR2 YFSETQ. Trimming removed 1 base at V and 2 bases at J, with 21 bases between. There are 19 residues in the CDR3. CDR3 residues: CASSLSPHIPGVTNEKLFF. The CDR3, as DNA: TGCGCCAGCAGCTTGTCCCCCCACATCCCAGGGGTCACTAATGAAAAACTGTTTTTT.

The CDR3 nucleotides read TGTGCCTGGAGTTCCCAGGCTTATGGCTACACCTTC. Its protein product is CAWSSQAYGYTF. The chain uses TRBV30 and TRBJ1-2; D unresolved. The germline V and J ends were trimmed by 2 bases and 5 bases, with 9 bases remaining between them. Germline V gene data show CDR1 as GTSNPN and CDR2 as SVGIG (reference sequence). This CDR3 contains 12 residues.

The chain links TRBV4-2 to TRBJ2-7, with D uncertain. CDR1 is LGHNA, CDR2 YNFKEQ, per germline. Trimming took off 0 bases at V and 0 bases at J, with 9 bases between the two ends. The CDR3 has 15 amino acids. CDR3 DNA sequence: TGTGCCAGCAGCCAAGAAAGCTGGGGCTCCTACGAGCAGTACTTC. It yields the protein CASSQESWGSYEQYF.

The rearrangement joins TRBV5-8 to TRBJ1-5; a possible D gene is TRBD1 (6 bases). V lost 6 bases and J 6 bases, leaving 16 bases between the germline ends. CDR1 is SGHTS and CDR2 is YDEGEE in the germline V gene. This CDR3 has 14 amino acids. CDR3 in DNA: TGTGCCAGCACCACGGGGGGGGCTCGTCAGCCCCAGCATTTT. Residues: CASTTGGARQPQHF.

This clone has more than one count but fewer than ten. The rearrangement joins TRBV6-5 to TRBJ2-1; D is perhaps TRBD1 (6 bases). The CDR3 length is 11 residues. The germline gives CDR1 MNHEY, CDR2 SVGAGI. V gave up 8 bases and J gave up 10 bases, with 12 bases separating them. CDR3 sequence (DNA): TGTGCCAGCGGAACAGGGTACGAGCAGTTCTTC. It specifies CASGTGYEQFF.

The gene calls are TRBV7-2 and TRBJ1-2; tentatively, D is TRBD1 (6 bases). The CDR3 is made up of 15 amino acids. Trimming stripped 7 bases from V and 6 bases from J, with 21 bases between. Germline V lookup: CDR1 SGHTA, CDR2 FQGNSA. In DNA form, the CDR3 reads TGTGCCAGCACTATTTTGGCCCGGGGGCGGAATGGCTACACCTTC. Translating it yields CASTILARGRNGYTF.

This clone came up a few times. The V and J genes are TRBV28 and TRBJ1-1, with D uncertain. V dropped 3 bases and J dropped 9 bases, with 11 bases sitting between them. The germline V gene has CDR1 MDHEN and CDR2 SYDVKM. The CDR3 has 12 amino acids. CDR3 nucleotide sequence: TGTGCCAGCAGTTTTAAGGTCAAACAAGCTTTCTTT. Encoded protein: CASSFKVKQAFF.

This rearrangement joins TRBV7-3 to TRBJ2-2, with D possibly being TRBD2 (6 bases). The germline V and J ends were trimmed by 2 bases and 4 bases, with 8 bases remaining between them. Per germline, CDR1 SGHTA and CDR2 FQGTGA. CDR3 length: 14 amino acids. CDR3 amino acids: CASSLGDFTGELFF. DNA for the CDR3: TGTGCCAGCAGCTTAGGGGACTTCACCGGGGAGCTGTTTTTT. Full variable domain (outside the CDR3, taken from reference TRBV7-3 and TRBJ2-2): GAGVSQTPSNKVTEKGKYVELRCDPISGHTALYWYRQSLGQGPEFLIYFQGTGAADDSGLPNDRFFAVRPEGSVSTLKIQRTERGDSAVYLCASSLGDFTGELFFGEGSRLTVL.

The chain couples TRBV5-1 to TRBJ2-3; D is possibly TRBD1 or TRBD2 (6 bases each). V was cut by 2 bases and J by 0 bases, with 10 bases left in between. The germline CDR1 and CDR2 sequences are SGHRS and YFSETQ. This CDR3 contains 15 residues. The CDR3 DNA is TGCGCCAGCAGCTTTGGGGGGCTTAGCACAGATACGCAGTATTTT. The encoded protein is CASSFGGLSTDTQYF.